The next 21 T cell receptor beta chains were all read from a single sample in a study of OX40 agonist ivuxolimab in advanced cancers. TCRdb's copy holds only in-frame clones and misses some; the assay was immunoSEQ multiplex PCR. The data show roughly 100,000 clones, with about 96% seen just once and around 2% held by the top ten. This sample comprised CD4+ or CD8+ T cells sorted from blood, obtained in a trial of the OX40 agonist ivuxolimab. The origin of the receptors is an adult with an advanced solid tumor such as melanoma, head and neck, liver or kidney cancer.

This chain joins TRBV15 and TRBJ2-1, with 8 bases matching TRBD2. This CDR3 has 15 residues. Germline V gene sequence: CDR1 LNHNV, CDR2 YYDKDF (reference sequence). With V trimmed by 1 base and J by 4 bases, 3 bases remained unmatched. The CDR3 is CATSRGTSSYNEQFF. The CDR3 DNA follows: TGTGCCACCAGCAGAGGGACTAGCAGTTACAATGAGCAGTTCTTC.

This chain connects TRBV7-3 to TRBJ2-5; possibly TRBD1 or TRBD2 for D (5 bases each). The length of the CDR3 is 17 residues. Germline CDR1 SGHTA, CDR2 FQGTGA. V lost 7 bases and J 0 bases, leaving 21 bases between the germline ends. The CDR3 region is CASTIVRALRDQETQYF. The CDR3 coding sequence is TGTGCCAGCACTATTGTCAGGGCTTTGAGGGACCAAGAGACCCAGTACTTC.

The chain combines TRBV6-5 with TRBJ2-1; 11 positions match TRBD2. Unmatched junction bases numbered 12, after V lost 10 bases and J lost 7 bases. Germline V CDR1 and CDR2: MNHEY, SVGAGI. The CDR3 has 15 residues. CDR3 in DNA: TGTGCCACTCATCTCCTAGCGGGGGGCGCAAATGAGCAGTTCTTC. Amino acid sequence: CATHLLAGGANEQFF.

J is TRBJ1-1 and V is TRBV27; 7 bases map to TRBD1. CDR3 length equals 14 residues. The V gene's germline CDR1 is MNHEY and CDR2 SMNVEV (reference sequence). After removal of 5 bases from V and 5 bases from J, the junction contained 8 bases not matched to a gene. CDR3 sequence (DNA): TGTGCCAGCAGTGTAGCAGGGGGTGGGACTGAAGCTTTCTTT. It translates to CASSVAGGGTEAFF.

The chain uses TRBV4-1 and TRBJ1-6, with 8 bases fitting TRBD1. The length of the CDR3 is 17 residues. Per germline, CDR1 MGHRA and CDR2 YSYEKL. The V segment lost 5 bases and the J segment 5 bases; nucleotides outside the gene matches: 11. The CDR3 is CASSFHRDRTNNSPLHF. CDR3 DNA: TGCGCCAGCAGCTTCCATCGGGACAGGACCAATAATTCACCCCTCCACTTT.

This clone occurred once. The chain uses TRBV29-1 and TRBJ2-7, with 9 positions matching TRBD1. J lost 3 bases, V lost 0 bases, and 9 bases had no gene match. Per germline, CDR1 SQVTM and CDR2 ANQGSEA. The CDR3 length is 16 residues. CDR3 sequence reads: CSVEDLRGQGGYEQYF. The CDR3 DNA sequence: TGCAGCGTTGAAGATCTTCGGGGACAGGGAGGCTACGAGCAGTACTTC.

CDR3 nucleotides: TGTGCCAGTTACCGACAGGGGTTGAACACTGAAGCTTTCTTT. Residues: CASYRQGLNTEAFF. This chain uses TRBV6-5 with TRBJ1-1; 8 positions match TRBD1. The CDR3 extends over 14 amino acids. The junction had 6 bases not matched to a gene; V was cut back by 9 bases and J by 0 bases. The germline V gene encodes CDR1 MNHEY and CDR2 SVGAGI.

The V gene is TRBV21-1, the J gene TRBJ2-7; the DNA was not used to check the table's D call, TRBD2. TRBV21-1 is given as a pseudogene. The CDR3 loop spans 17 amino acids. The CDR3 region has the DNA TGTGCCAGCAGCAAGGGGGGAGAGAAGCCCCCCCATTACGAGCAGTACTTC. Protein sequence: CASSKGGEKPPHYEQYF.

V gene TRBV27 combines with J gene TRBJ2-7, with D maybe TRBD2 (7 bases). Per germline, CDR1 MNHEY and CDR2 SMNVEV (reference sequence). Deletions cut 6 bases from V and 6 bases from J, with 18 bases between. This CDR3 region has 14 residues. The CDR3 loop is CASSLGGGTGEQYF. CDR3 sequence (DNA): TGTGCCAGCAGCCTAGGGGGGGGGACGGGCGAGCAGTACTTC.

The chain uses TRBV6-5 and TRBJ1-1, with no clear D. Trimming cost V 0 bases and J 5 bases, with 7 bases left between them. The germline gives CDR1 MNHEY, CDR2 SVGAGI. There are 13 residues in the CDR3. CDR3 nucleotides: TGTGCCAGCAGTTACTCGATCGGTACTGAAGCTTTCTTT. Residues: CASSYSIGTEAFF.

Written as DNA, the CDR3 is TGCGCCAGCAGCCCGGGGACTAGCGGGGGGGACCCCTACGAGCAGTACTTC. Its protein is CASSPGTSGGDPYEQYF. The gene calls are TRBV5-1 and TRBJ2-7, with 16 bases identical to TRBD2. CDR3 length: 17 residues. Looked up from germline, CDR1 is SGHRS and CDR2 is YFSETQ. Unmatched junction bases numbered 6, after V lost 4 bases and J lost 2 bases.

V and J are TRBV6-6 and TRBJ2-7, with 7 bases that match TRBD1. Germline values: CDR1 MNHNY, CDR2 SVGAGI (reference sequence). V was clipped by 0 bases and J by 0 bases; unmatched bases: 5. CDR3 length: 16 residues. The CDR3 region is CASSYSTGPNSYEQYF. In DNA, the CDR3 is TGTGCCAGCAGTTACTCGACAGGGCCGAACTCCTACGAGCAGTACTTC.

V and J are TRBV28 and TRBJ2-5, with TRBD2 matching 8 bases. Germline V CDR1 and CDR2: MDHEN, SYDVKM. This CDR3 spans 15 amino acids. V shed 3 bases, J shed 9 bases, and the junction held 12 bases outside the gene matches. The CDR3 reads CASSFAVGRGVAQYF. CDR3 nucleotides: TGTGCCAGCAGTTTCGCGGTGGGGCGGGGGGTGGCCCAGTACTTC.

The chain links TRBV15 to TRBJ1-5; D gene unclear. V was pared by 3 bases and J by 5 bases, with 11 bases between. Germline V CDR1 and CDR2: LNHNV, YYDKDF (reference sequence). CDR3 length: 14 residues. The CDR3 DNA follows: TGTGCCACCAGCAGTTTGCCTATGGATCAGCCCCAGCATTTT. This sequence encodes CATSSLPMDQPQHF.

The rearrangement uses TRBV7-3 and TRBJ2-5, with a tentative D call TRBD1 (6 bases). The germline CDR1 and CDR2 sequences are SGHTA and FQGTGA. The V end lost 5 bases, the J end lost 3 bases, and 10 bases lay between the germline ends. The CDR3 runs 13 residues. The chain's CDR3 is CASSQQGEETQYF. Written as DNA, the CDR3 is TGTGCCAGCAGCCAACAGGGTGAAGAGACCCAGTACTTC.

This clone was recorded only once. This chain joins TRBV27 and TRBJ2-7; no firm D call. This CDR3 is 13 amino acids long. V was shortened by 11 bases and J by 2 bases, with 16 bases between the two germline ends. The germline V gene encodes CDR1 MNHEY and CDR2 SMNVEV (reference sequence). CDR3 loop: CAATQLTPYEQYF. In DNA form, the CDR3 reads TGTGCCGCAACGCAGCTGACCCCCTACGAGCAGTACTTC.

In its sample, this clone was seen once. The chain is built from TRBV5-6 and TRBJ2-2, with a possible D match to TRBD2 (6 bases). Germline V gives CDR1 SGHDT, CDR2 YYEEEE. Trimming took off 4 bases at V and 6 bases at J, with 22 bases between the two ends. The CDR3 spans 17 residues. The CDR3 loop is CASSLIGLRGNPGELFF. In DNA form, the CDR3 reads TGTGCCAGCAGCCTGATCGGGTTACGGGGGAATCCCGGGGAGCTGTTTTTT.

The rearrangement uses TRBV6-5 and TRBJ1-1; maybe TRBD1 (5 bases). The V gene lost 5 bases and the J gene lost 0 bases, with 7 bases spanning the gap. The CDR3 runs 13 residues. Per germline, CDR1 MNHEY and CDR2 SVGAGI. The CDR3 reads CASSPDMNTEAFF. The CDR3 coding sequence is TGTGCCAGCAGTCCGGACATGAACACTGAAGCTTTCTTT.

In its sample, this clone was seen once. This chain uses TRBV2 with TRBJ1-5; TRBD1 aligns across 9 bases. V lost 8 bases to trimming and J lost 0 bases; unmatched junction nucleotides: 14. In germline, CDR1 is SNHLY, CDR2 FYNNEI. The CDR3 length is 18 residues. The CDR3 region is CASHGYFGTGSSNQPQHF. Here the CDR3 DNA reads TGTGCCAGCCATGGATATTTTGGGACAGGGAGTAGCAATCAGCCCCAGCATTTT.

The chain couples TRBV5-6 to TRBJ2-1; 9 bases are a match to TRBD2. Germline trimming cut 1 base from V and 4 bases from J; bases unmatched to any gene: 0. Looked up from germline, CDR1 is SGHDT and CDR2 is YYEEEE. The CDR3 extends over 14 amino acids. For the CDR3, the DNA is TGTGCCAGCAGCTTGAGCGGGAGGTACAATGAGCAGTTCTTC. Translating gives CASSLSGRYNEQFF.

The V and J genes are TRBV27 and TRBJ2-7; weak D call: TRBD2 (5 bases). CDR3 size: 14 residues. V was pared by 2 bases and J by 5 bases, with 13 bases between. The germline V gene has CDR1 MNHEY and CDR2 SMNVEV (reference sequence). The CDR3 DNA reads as TGTGCCAGCAGTTTAGTAGGGAGTTGGGACGAGCAGTACTTC. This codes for CASSLVGSWDEQYF.